This T cell receptor (beta chain) emerged from a study of cytotoxic CD8 clonotypes in ibrutinib-treated CLL. The CDR3 is made up of 17 amino acids. Per the germline V gene, CDR1 is MDHEN and CDR2 is SYDVKM. The V gene lost 5 bases and the J gene lost 0 bases, with 20 bases spanning the gap. The repertoire was sequenced with immunoSEQ multiplex PCR; TCRdb's copy has only in-frame clones and lacks some. The table shows fewer than 400,000 clones, with over 60% occurring only once. J is TRBJ2-7 and V is TRBV28; D might be TRBD2 (5 bases). This specimen was PBMCs, taken after 36 months of ibrutinib treatment. The sequence came from a human donor with chronic lymphocytic leukemia. CDR3 coding DNA: TGTGCCAGCAGTCTAAGCGGACCTTTCCATAGCTCCTACGAGCAGTACTTC. This sequence encodes CASSLSGPFHSSYEQYF.